This T cell receptor (beta chain) was sequenced during a study of beta chain features in type 1 diabetes (dated by TCRdb to 2017 to 2018). General notes on the study: Mean age, gender distribution, total cell number and subset yield were not different between patients and healthy donors. Across all samples, around 99 million sorted cells were examined, and cell number per subset correlated strongly with RNA yield. In the study, recently diagnosed type 1 diabetes patients and matched healthy donors were compared on the TCRB repertoires of their sorted circulating CD4+ T cell subsets. Regulatory and stem cell-like memory subsets were isolated from only 8 patients and about eight healthy donors, whereas naive and central memory subsets came from all 30 or so donors.

The entire isolated RNA was reverse transcribed using the High Capacity cDNA Reverse Transcription Kit, and thus expressed TCRB transcripts were sequenced. Naive, central memory and regulatory T cell samples underwent deep immunoSEQ sequencing, averaging around 3.6 million total reads per sample. After sorted cells were lysed in RLT buffer, RNA was extracted with DNase-treated RNeasy Micro or Mini kits, with the choice depending on cell number. Each cell subset was processed on its own to prevent cross-contamination, while patient and healthy donor samples were processed together. Using the immunoSEQ multiplex PCR, TCRB sequences were amplified from cDNA into 87-bp fragments spanning the CDR3 region. The amplicons were sequenced using the Illumina HiSeq platform. In the paper's pipeline: Synthetic template baselines were used to correct PCR bias computationally, reads within Hamming distance 2 were collapsed together, and singletons that could not be merged were discarded. Reads were aligned to IMGT to assign V, D and J genes, CDR3 length, and insertions or deletions at six rearrangement sites. Clonotype counts were normalized to sorted cell number within each subset before computing true diversity and Gini coefficients with the tcR R package. The overlap coefficient, calculated on TCRB nucleotide sequences, was used to measure repertoire sharing. Out-of-frame TCRB sequences from naive cells were analyzed to stand in for the pre-selection repertoire. TCRdb took this table from immuneACCESS and kept in-frame rearrangements with V and J called. Such tables lack part of the clones; where checked against another copy, unresolved V genes explain under half of the gap, and the rest is unexplained. V, J and clone size were drawn from that table, and D and trimming were deduced from the DNA. For this sample there are roughly 340,000 clones; over 10% appear just once. The ten most abundant clones make up 0.0095% to 0.011% of the sample.

With regard to this clone: There is no known antigen for this receptor. Base qualities were left out, and no much larger clone turns up one base away.

Each donor gave one peripheral blood draw, roughly 0.11 L on average, collected into heparinised tubes. A BD FACSAria II was used to sort naive, central memory, regulatory and stem cell-like memory CD4+ T cells with a panel that included CD45RO, CCR7, CD25, CD127, CD95 and CD27. All sorted populations exceeded 95% purity. PBMCs were isolated right away by Lymphoprep density gradient centrifugation and were stained directly, without culture. So that batch effects would be minimized, each experiment stained and sorted samples in pairs, pairing one healthy donor with one patient. Beyond this particular receptor, the publication reports: HLA sub-analyses involved small numbers of individuals, so any influence of HLA type on TCRB rearrangement remained unresolved. Type 1 diabetes patients showed a moderate but significant shortening of TCRB CDR3 length in all four CD4+ subsets. Because cDNA was sequenced instead of genomic DNA, activated cells with high expression could be over-represented, although the groups did not differ in activation or CD3 levels. The naive, central memory and regulatory TCRB repertoires appeared to resemble one another more closely among patients than among healthy donors. At VDJ recombination sites, type 1 diabetes patients had fewer insertions and more deleted nucleotides, which implies abnormalities in thymic rearrangement. PCR might favor shorter templates, but patient and control samples were amplified and corrected together, so any skew would affect both groups equally.

Input material: naive CD4+ T cells from blood. The cell subset or site label corresponds to: true naive CD4+ T cells. The source is a woman aged 18-29 years with type 1 diabetes.

The CDR3: CASSLGGGSGANVLTF. The sequenced DNA: TGTGCCAGCAGTTTAGGCGGAGGCTCTGGGGCCAACGTCCTGACTTTC. Recombination linked TRBV6-5 to TRBJ2-6, with TRBD2 tentatively as D gene (5 bases match). Including the terminal cysteine and phenylalanine, the CDR3 comprises 16 residues. Here the CDR3 DNA is all that survives: 48 bases in frame from base 1. The germline V gene gives CDR1 as MNHEY and CDR2 as SVGAGI. V is shortened by 4 bases, J by 0 bases, and the region joining them spans 10 bases.